This TCR beta chain is drawn from a study of immune characterization of retroperitoneal liposarcoma. Each CDR3 protein is one row after TCRdb ran MiXCR on the PCR reads. The sample lists a few thousand distinct CDR3 sequences; 25% to 30% were seen once. Per the germline V gene, CDR1 is MNHNS and CDR2 is SASEGT. CDR3 length: 15 residues. The V gene end was trimmed by 5 bases and the J gene end by 9 bases; junction bases not matched to a gene: 7. The V call is TRBV6-1, the J call TRBJ1-6; 10 nucleotides match TRBD1. Sequencing was carried out using tumor tissue. This sequence originates from a female donor with retroperitoneal liposarcoma. CDR3 coding DNA: TGTGCCAGCAGTCCCCGGGACAGGGGTGGTTCACCCCTCCACTTT. Translating gives CASSPRDRGGSPLHF.